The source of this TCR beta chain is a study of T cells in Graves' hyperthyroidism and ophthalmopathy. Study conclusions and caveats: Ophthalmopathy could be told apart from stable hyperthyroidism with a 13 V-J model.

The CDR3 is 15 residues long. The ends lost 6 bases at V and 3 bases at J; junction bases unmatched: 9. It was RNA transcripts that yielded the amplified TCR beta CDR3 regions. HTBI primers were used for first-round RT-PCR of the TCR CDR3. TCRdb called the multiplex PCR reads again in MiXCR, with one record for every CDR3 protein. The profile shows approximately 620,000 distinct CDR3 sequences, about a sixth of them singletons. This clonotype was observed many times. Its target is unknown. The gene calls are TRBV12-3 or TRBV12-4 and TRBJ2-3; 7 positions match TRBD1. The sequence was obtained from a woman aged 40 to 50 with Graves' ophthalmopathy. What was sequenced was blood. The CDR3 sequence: CASSITGELTDTQYF. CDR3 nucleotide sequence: TGTGCCAGCAGCATAACAGGGGAGCTAACAGATACGCAGTATTTT.